This entry describes one TCR beta chain. Measured with immunoSEQ multiplex PCR; TCRdb has only the in-frame clones, and not every one. The data show some 49,000 clones, approximately 90% seen once. This record comes from a study of control samples from healthy donors and cancer patients. From germline, CDR1 is SGHTA and CDR2 FQGNSA. The CDR3 has 13 residues. The specimen was PBMCs. The chain employs TRBV7-2 and TRBJ2-7; D assignment may be TRBD1 or TRBD2 (5 bases each). This clonotype originated in a man aged 30 to 45 with colorectal cancer. Here the CDR3 reads CASSLYSRGPISV. CDR3 bases: TGTGCCAGCAGCTTATATTCTCGGGGCCCGATATCGGTC.